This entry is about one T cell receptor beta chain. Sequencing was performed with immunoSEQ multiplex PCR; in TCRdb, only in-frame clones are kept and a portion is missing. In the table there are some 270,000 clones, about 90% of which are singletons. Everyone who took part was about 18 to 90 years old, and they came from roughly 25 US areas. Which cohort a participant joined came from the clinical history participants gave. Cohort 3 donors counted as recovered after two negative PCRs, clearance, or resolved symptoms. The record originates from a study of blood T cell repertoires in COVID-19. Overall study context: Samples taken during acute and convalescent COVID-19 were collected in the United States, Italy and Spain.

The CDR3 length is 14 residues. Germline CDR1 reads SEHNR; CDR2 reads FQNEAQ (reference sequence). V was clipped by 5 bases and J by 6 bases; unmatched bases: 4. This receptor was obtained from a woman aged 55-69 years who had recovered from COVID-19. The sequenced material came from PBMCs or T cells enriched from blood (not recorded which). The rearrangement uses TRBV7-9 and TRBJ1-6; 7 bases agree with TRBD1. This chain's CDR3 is CASSPGQPNSPLHF. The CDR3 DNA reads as TGTGCCAGCAGCCCGGGACAGCCTAATTCACCCCTCCACTTT.